This TCR beta chain was observed in a study of blood T cells in healthy people across ages (dated by TCRdb to about 2015). About the study as a whole: Template switching captured roughly one uniquely barcoded TCR beta cDNA molecule per two T cells in model experiments. Four age groups were formed from the donors: young (average about 16 years), middle-aged (approximately 39), aged (over 55) and long-lived (82). To avoid experimental bias, donors of different ages were distributed randomly across sequencing lanes. The study analyzed two additional independent replicas of 1 million unique cDNA reads from the same blood draw for two donors, one aged 18 to 29 and one aged 80 or older. Age-related changes in TCR beta repertoire diversity were measured in the study by deep sequencing normalized with unique cDNA molecular identifiers. Points the paper makes about the study in general: Estimates of total diversity from one million sequenced T cells were regarded as lower bounds and underestimates. Compared with the aged group, the long-lived group had more naive CD4+ T cells, fewer expanded clones and increased TCR diversity, suggesting age selection. Conclusive comparison of naive and antigen-experienced compartments was prevented by the profiling of bulk unsorted PBMCs. There was a strong correlation between observed TCR beta diversity and the percentage of naive T cells measured by flow cytometry. As age increased, observed TCR beta diversity per million T cells dropped in a roughly linear way, and a significant reduction was already evident by age around 41. Donor CMV infection status was unknown, potentially confounding age-related changes in expanded clonotypes.

The library was generated by 5' RACE. For sequencing, an Illumina HiSeq 2500 was employed. The second PCR ran for roughly 7 to 11 cycles and used a J-beta primer mix along with a sample-barcoded 5' primer. A unique molecular identifier was introduced onto each TCR beta cDNA molecule by a template-switch 5' adaptor carrying 12 random nucleotides. Each sample yielded at least 3 million CDR3-containing paired-end reads. All of the RNA was converted into first-strand cDNA using the Mint cDNA synthesis kit, with a TRBC-specific oligonucleotide serving as the primer. After uracil-DNA glycosylase treatment, a first 18-cycle PCR used universal primers M1SS and BC2_uni_R on all cDNA. On the authors' methods: Normalization of each sample was performed by random selection of 1 million high-quality reads, each carrying a distinct molecular identifier. Reads sharing molecular identifiers were discarded rather than binned into consensus sequences. MiTCR, run with a Q25 quality threshold and the strictest error-elimination algorithm, handled CDR3 identification, clonotype clustering and error correction. A nonparametric unseen species model using Euler transformation provided a lower-bound estimate of total TCR beta diversity. TCRdb reprocessed the public reads (quality trimming at Q25 with fastp, clone calling with MiXCR) and kept in-frame beta chains. Every entry covers one CDR3 protein and lists the most common genes and DNA from its rows. The V and J calls follow TCRdb's processing rather than the paper's. For this sample the table gives fewer than 950,000 distinct CDR3 sequences, of which around 36% were detected only once. In total, the top ten clones hold roughly 13% of the sample.

With regard to this clonotype: Its antigen specificity is not known. The input lacks base qualities; no much larger clone sits a single base away.

Donors were a few dozen systemically healthy Caucasian individuals from Russia aged roughly 6 to 90 years. Around 9.8 milliliters of peripheral blood were collected from each donor into EDTA-treated Vacutainer tubes. PBMCs were isolated by Ficoll-Paque density-gradient centrifugation, with at least 7 million obtained per sample. Trizol reagent was used to extract total RNA from the PBMCs, yielding at least 5 micrograms per sample. For every donor, an aliquot of PBMCs went through flow cytometry to measure the percentages of naive CD45RAhigh/CD27high T cells. V lost 1 base and J lost 0 bases; the stretch between them is 7 bases long. The germline V gene specifies SQVTM as CDR1 and ANQGSEA as CDR2. The CDR3 starts with the cysteine, ends with the phenylalanine, and has 13 residues. Only the CDR3 part of the read is kept: 39 bases, read in frame from the first base.

The sample was blood. This receptor was obtained from a man aged 18 to 29 in good health. The chain links TRBV29-1 with TRBJ2-7; there is no confident call for the D gene. Here the CDR3 is given as CSVEGLSSYEQYF. Read as DNA, the sequence is TGCAGCGTTGAAGGACTGAGCTCCTACGAGCAGTACTTC.